The 28 T cell receptor beta chains presented below share a single source sample, sequenced in a study of blood T cells in healthy people across ages. A sample-barcoded 5' primer and a J-beta primer mix were used in a second PCR of roughly 6 to 11 cycles. TCRdb reanalysed the 5' RACE reads using MiXCR and keeps one entry per CDR3 protein. In the table there are hundreds of thousands of distinct CDR3 sequences, 25% to 35% of which are singletons. Sequenced sample: blood. The receptors were sampled from a woman of 80 years or more in good health.

The CDR3 nucleotides read TGTGCCAGCAGGCCTGACAGTTCCTACGAGCAGTACTTC. It is translated as CASRPDSSYEQYF. The J gene is TRBJ2-7, the V gene TRBV12-3 or TRBV12-4; a possible D gene is TRBD1 (5 bases). Trimming left V 6 bases short and J 1 base short, with 10 bases between. The CDR3 has 13 residues.

This clonotype showed up many times. The J gene is TRBJ1-2, the V gene TRBV7-2, with D perhaps matching TRBD1 (6 bases). This CDR3 spans 13 amino acids. Germline CDR1 is SGHTA and CDR2 is FQGNSA. The V end was cut by 5 bases, the J end by 8 bases, with 15 bases between. The CDR3 loop reads CASSPRYGGGYTF. CDR3 bases: TGTGCCAGCAGCCCACGATATGGGGGCGGCTACACCTTC.

Ten or more counts support this clonotype. This chain uses TRBV29-1 with TRBJ2-3; 8 bases map to TRBD1. This CDR3 spans 12 amino acids. Trimming took 6 bases from V and 3 from J; bases not matched to a gene: 2. From germline, CDR1 is SQVTM and CDR2 ANQGSEA. DNA for the CDR3: TGCAGCGTGGACAGGGCGACAGATACGCAGTATTTT. Its protein product is CSVDRATDTQYF.

The chain recombines TRBV7-2 with TRBJ2-7; 7 nucleotides agree with TRBD2. Per the germline V gene, CDR1 is SGHTA and CDR2 is FQGNSA. After removal of 4 bases from V and 2 bases from J, the junction contained 11 bases not matched to a gene. This CDR3 region has 16 residues. The CDR3 protein is CASSSQKGGIPYEQYF. In nucleotides, the CDR3 is TGTGCCAGCAGCTCCCAGAAGGGAGGGATTCCCTACGAGCAGTACTTC.

Many counts were recorded for this clonotype. V and J are TRBV4-1 and TRBJ2-1; TRBD2 might be the D (5 bases). With 6 bases removed from V and 0 bases from J, the gap between germline ends came to 21 bases. Looked up from germline, CDR1 is MGHRA and CDR2 is YSYEKL. This CDR3 is built from 18 residues. The CDR3 DNA sequence: TGCGCCAGCAGTTACGCGTCTCGGGAATTTTTCTCCTACAATGAGCAGTTCTTC. Translated: CASSYASREFFSYNEQFF.

With respect to this clonotype: This may be a read error: a much more frequent sequence differs by one nucleotide. The rearrangement links TRBV20-1 to TRBJ2-5; tentatively, D is TRBD2 (5 bases). The CDR3 spans 13 residues. Germline values: CDR1 DFQATT, CDR2 SNEGSKA (reference sequence). CDR3 sequence: CSTRQGTQETQYF. CDR3 coding DNA: TGCAGTACTAGGCAAGGAACGCAAGAGACCCAGTACTTC.

A note on this clonotype: A read error may explain this, as a much larger clone is one base away. V usage is TRBV21-1 and J usage is TRBJ1-6; the table's TRBD1 call for D was not verified on the DNA. TRBV21-1 is annotated as a pseudogene. The CDR3 extends over 14 amino acids. As DNA, the CDR3 is TGTGCCAACAGCCCTGGGGGGGGCAGGCTACCCCTCCACTTT. This codes for CANSPGGGRLPLHF.

The chain is built from TRBV6-5 and TRBJ2-1, with 8 bases lining up with TRBD2. CDR1 is MNHEY and CDR2 is SVGAGI in the germline V gene. J lost 3 bases, V lost 4 bases, and 8 bases had no gene match. There are 16 residues in the CDR3. The CDR3 region has the DNA TGTGCCAGCAGTTCCCCGGGACTAGGCTTCTACAATGAGCAGTTCTTC. It encodes CASSSPGLGFYNEQFF.

Notes on this clonotype: A read error may account for a junction end that differs from germline. The chain links TRBV6-6 to TRBJ1-4; D possibly corresponds to TRBD1 (6 bases). The CDR3 is 13 amino acids. Germline assignment: CDR1 MNHNY and CDR2 SVGAGI (reference sequence). CDR3 in DNA: TGTGCCAGCGGGGGCCCGGAGAGTGAAGAACTGTTTTTT. This encodes CASGGPESEELFF.

On this clonotype itself: This could be a read error, since a much larger clone is one nucleotide away. The chain carries TRBV2 and TRBJ1-2, with D tentatively TRBD1 (6 bases). Trimming removed 6 bases from V and 4 bases from J, with 18 bases in between. This CDR3 region has 15 residues. CDR1 and CDR2 from the germline V gene are SNHLY and FYNNEI. The CDR3 DNA reads as TGTGCCAGCAGGACAGGTTCGGGCACCACCTATGGCTACACCTTC. Its translation: CASRTGSGTTYGYTF.

This clonotype was recorded at least ten times. The J gene is TRBJ2-1, the V gene TRBV7-9; a weak D match, TRBD2 (7 bases). The CDR3 is made up of 15 amino acids. Trimming cost V 5 bases and J 7 bases, with 18 bases left between them. CDR1 is SEHNR and CDR2 is FQNEAQ in the germline V gene (reference sequence). CDR3 sequence reads: CASSRGAGAGNEQFF. The CDR3 DNA sequence: TGTGCCAGCAGCCGCGGGGCGGGGGCTGGGAATGAGCAGTTCTTC.

This clonotype has a count of ten or more. The gene calls are TRBV7-2 and TRBJ2-3, with TRBD2 as a possible D gene (6 bases). The V and J ends lost 5 bases and 2 bases respectively, with 14 bases between them. The CDR3 has 15 amino acids. Germline V gene sequence: CDR1 SGHTA, CDR2 FQGNSA. The DNA for the CDR3 is TGTGCCAGCAGCCCCCGACTAGTTCCCACAGATACGCAGTATTTT. It specifies CASSPRLVPTDTQYF.

On this clonotype itself: Given a much more abundant clone one base away, this may be a read error. The chain is built from TRBV5-1 and TRBJ1-2; possible D gene TRBD1, 5 bases. Looked up from germline, CDR1 is SGHRS and CDR2 is YFSETQ. The CDR3 extends over 14 amino acids. The V and J ends lost 3 bases and 10 bases respectively, with 19 bases between them. The CDR3 DNA reads as TGCGCCAGCAGCTGGGCAGGAAGGGGAGCCGACTACACCTTC. Protein product: CASSWAGRGADYTF.

In this sample, this clonotype turned up many times. The chain couples TRBV20-1 to TRBJ2-7, with D perhaps assigned TRBD1 or TRBD2 (7 bases each). V dropped 5 bases and J dropped 2 bases, with 19 bases sitting between them. This CDR3 spans 15 amino acids. Germline loops: CDR1 DFQATT, CDR2 SNEGSKA (reference sequence). CDR3 in amino acids: CSAPGGAGYPYEQYF. The CDR3 bases are TGCAGTGCTCCAGGGGGAGCGGGGTATCCCTACGAGCAGTACTTC.

This clonotype was seen ten or more times. The rearrangement joins TRBV7-9 to TRBJ2-3, with TRBD2 matching over 9 bases. Losses at the gene ends were 5 bases for V and 8 bases for J; bases not matched to a gene: 17. The CDR3 length is 17 residues. Germline CDR1 SEHNR, CDR2 FQNEAQ (reference sequence). Here the CDR3 reads CASSPLDLWTSVVTQYF. The CDR3 DNA is TGTGCCAGCAGCCCCCTAGATCTGTGGACTAGCGTTGTTACGCAGTATTTT.

This chain joins TRBV7-9 and TRBJ1-5, with 9 positions matching TRBD1. The germline gives CDR1 SEHNR, CDR2 FQNEAQ (reference sequence). Unmatched junction bases numbered 3, after V lost 0 bases and J lost 3 bases. The CDR3 is 16 amino acids. CDR3 coding DNA: TGTGCCAGCAGCTTAGCCGGGACAGGGTTCAATCAGCCCCAGCATTTT. Translation: CASSLAGTGFNQPQHF.

The J gene is TRBJ2-5, the V gene TRBV20-1, with D perhaps matching TRBD1 (6 bases). Trimming removed 0 bases from V and 5 bases from J, with 13 bases in between. The CDR3 contains 14 residues. Germline V gene lookup returns CDR1 DFQATT and CDR2 SNEGSKA (reference sequence). CDR3: CSAREARTGETQYF. The CDR3 DNA sequence: TGCAGTGCTAGAGAAGCCAGAACAGGGGAGACCCAGTACTTC.

There are a few counts of this clonotype. The chain uses TRBV2 and TRBJ1-4, with TRBD1 as a possible D gene (6 bases). The germline CDR1 and CDR2 sequences are SNHLY and FYNNEI. The CDR3 contains 16 residues. Between the trimmed V and J ends, which lost 8 bases and 6 bases, there was a span of 22 bases. In DNA, the CDR3 is TGTGCCAGCGCCATTGACAGGCATTCGGGGTATGAAAAACTGTTTTTT. Translation: CASAIDRHSGYEKLFF.

For this clonotype: A much larger clone lies one base from this, so it may be a read error. The chain is built from TRBV20-1 and TRBJ2-7, with D maybe TRBD2 (7 bases). The germline gives CDR1 DFQATT, CDR2 SNEGSKA (reference sequence). This CDR3 is built from 16 residues. The CDR3 region has the DNA TGCAGTGCTAGAGATGTTCCCGGGGGGCCGTCCTACGGGCAGTACTTC. The encoded protein is CSARDVPGGPSYGQYF.

The V and J genes are TRBV6-1 and TRBJ2-7, with D possibly being TRBD1 (6 bases). The CDR3 is 14 residues long. V dropped 5 bases and J dropped 4 bases, with 15 bases sitting between them. Germline CDR1 is MNHNS and CDR2 is SASEGT. In DNA form, the CDR3 reads TGTGCCAGCAGTCCCGGGACACGGTTTTACGAGCAGTACTTC. This encodes CASSPGTRFYEQYF.

This clonotype was detected many times. The chain joins TRBV20-1 to TRBJ2-1, with TRBD2 matching 9 bases. The junction had 13 bases not matched to a gene; V was cut back by 3 bases and J by 4 bases. This CDR3 has 17 amino acids. Germline V gene sequence: CDR1 DFQATT, CDR2 SNEGSKA (reference sequence). The CDR3, as DNA: TGCAGTGCTAGGCTAGCGGGGACCCAACGTTCATACAATGAGCAGTTCTTC. The encoded protein is CSARLAGTQRSYNEQFF.

This clonotype has a count of ten or more. The V call is TRBV6-2 or TRBV6-3, the J call TRBJ2-5; the match to TRBD1 covers 7 bases. The CDR3 sequence is 14 residues long. CDR1 MNHEY and CDR2 SVGEGT come from the germline V gene. The junction had 8 bases not matched to a gene; V was cut back by 6 bases and J by 4 bases. CDR3 protein: CASRQGQSRETQYF. DNA of the CDR3: TGTGCCAGCAGGCAGGGACAGTCCCGAGAGACCCAGTACTTC.

This sequence joins TRBV6-1 and TRBJ2-5; perhaps D is TRBD1 or TRBD2 (6 bases each). This CDR3 comprises 14 residues. Germline assignment: CDR1 MNHNS and CDR2 SASEGT. Trimming stripped 2 bases from V and 5 bases from J, with 12 bases between. CDR3 region: CASSENRGLETQYF. CDR3 bases: TGTGCCAGCAGTGAAAATCGGGGGCTGGAGACCCAGTACTTC.

There are many counts of this clonotype. The chain employs TRBV3-1 and TRBJ2-5, with 11 bases aligning to TRBD1. This CDR3 is built from 14 residues. Losses at the gene ends were 5 bases for V and 5 bases for J; bases not matched to a gene: 4. Germline CDR1 reads LGHDT; CDR2 reads YNNKEL (reference sequence). CDR3 sequence reads: CASSGQGAPETQYF. CDR3 sequence (DNA): TGTGCCAGCAGCGGACAGGGGGCGCCGGAGACCCAGTACTTC.

Concerning this clonotype itself: A much larger clone lies one base from this, so it may be a read error. V is TRBV2 and J is TRBJ2-7; 10 bases are shared with TRBD1. The J call may be incorrect, as the DNA end agrees better with TRBJ2-5. Germline V lookup: CDR1 SNHLY, CDR2 FYNNEI. The CDR3 is made up of 14 amino acids. CDR3 nucleotide sequence: TGTGCCAGCACCCGGGACAGGGGTCCTGAGACCCAGTACTTC. Translated, it gives CASTRDRGPETQYF.

To note about this clonotype: A much larger clone differs by one base, so this may be a read error. V usage is TRBV7-2 and J usage is TRBJ2-5; TRBD2 aligns across 11 bases. The germline V gene encodes CDR1 SGHTA and CDR2 FQGNSA. Trimming at V came to 5 bases and at J to 11 bases, leaving 16 bases not matched to a gene. CDR3 length equals 16 residues. For the CDR3, the DNA is TGTGCCAGCAGCCCCGGAGCAACTAGCGGGGGCAATGAGCAGTACTTC. Translated: CASSPGATSGGNEQYF.

This clonotype was seen at least ten times. The chain employs TRBV6-1 and TRBJ2-5, with 7 nucleotides matching TRBD1. V was pared by 5 bases and J by 2 bases, with 8 bases of the junction left unmatched. This CDR3 is built from 15 residues. Looked up from germline, CDR1 is MNHNS and CDR2 is SASEGT. As DNA, the CDR3 is TGTGCCAGCAGTCGCAATGGACAGGTACAAGAGACCCAGTACTTC. Its protein product is CASSRNGQVQETQYF.

This clonotype was seen a handful of times. This chain links TRBV10-2 with TRBJ2-7, with D perhaps given as TRBD1 or TRBD2 (6 bases each). V shed 6 bases and J shed 4 bases, with 16 bases lying between them. The germline gives CDR1 WSHSY, CDR2 SAAADI. This CDR3 has 14 amino acids. DNA of the CDR3: TGCGCCAGCAGAAGAGGGGGGCTGGGGTACGAGCAGTACTTC. This translates into CASRRGGLGYEQYF.